The text below deals with one T cell receptor beta chain. The antigen is not known. The CDR3 is 17 residues long. Unmatched junction bases numbered 9, after V lost 4 bases and J lost 0 bases. CDR1 is LGHDT and CDR2 is YNNKEL in the germline V gene (reference sequence). This specimen belongs to a study of T cells after yellow fever vaccination. MiXCR was run by TCRdb on the 5' RACE reads, yielding one entry per CDR3 protein. The sample records some 400,000 distinct CDR3 sequences, approximately 5.7% being singletons. Study-wide points: A faster peak, day 5 versus 15, was reached by the weaker secondary response.

Material: PBMCs, obtained 5 days after the yellow fever booster vaccination. The receptor comes from a man aged 25 to 40 who received the YFV17D yellow fever vaccine. The rearrangement links TRBV3-1 to TRBJ2-3; 8 nucleotides agree with TRBD2. Here the CDR3 reads CASSPRGSGRSTDTQYF. CDR3 in DNA: TGTGCCAGCAGCCCGCGGGGGAGCGGGAGAAGCACAGATACGCAGTATTTT.